Described below is a single TCR beta chain sequence and its context. The data originate from a study of OX40 agonist ivuxolimab in advanced cancers. Study-level information: Each dose-escalation patient presented with hepatocellular carcinoma, melanoma, renal cell or head and neck cancer. Three patients responded partially, comprising one with hepatocellular carcinoma and two with cutaneous melanoma.

At cycle 4 day 1, cycle 7 day 1, and baseline, blood was sampled. Sequencing was performed with immunoSEQ multiplex PCR; in TCRdb, only in-frame clones are kept and a portion is missing. This table holds about 89,000 clones, approximately 90% found once. The V gene's germline CDR1 is SGHTA and CDR2 FQGNSA. The CDR3 sequence is 15 residues long. V gave up 5 bases and J gave up 2 bases; unmatched junction bases: 8. The material was CD4+ or CD8+ T cells sorted from blood, obtained in a trial of the OX40 agonist ivuxolimab. The rearrangement links TRBV7-2 to TRBJ2-5; TRBD1 agrees at 7 bases. The receptor was derived from an adult with an advanced solid tumor such as melanoma, head and neck, liver or kidney cancer. CDR3 loop: CASSAGTALQETQYF. The DNA for the CDR3 is TGTGCCAGCAGCGCCGGGACAGCCCTACAAGAGACCCAGTACTTC. The entire variable domain, with the rest obtained from reference TRBV7-2 and TRBJ2-5, is as follows: GAGVSQSPSNKVTEKGKDVELRCDPISGHTALYWYRQSLGQGLEFLIYFQGNSAPDKSGLPSDRFSAERTGGSVSTLTIQRTQQEDSAVYLCASSAGTALQETQYFGPGTRLLVL.